This T cell receptor (beta chain) comes out of a study of early T cells in non-severe SARS-CoV-2 infection. Trimming removed 6 bases from V and 8 bases from J, with 13 bases in between. Germline V gives CDR1 SNHLY, CDR2 FYNNEI. The CDR3 covers 12 residues. TCRdb itself ran the 5' RACE reads through MiXCR, one entry per CDR3 protein. The sample shows roughly 58,000 distinct CDR3 sequences, about 9.9% of them seen only once. The TCR comes from an adult who was a healthcare worker with PCR-confirmed SARS-CoV-2 infection or an uninfected control (not recorded which). The chain carries TRBV2 and TRBJ1-2, with D hard to call. Input material: whole blood. CDR3 region: CASSANTGGYTF. The CDR3 nucleotides read TGTGCCAGCAGCGCTAACACGGGAGGCTACACCTTC. The full variable domain, completed using reference TRBV2 and TRBJ1-2, is EPEVTQTPSHQVTQMGQEVILRCVPISNHLYFYWYRQILGQKVEFLVSFYNNEISEKSEIFDDQFSVERPDGSNFTLKIRSTKLEDSAMYFCASSANTGGYTFGSGTRLTVV.